This TCR beta chain was recorded in a study of T cell clonotyping in hematopoietic cell transplantation. For this clone: The antigen is not known.

Produced via immunoSEQ multiplex PCR; TCRdb's table is partial and in-frame only. The table has 13,000 to 15,000 clones, less than 70% seen once. Study-level points and caveats: Without cell sorting, CD4 versus CD8 contributions remain unresolved. Pathologically expanded recipient clonotypes increased progressively from day 30 to day 180 as diversity fell.

Material: PBMCs. The receptor was isolated from a human donor who either received an allogeneic hematopoietic cell transplant for a myeloid malignancy or was a related donor (not recorded which). Some clones in this sample may be carry-over from other donors' samples.

CDR3 coding DNA: TGTGCCAGCAGTGAATTGCGGGCGTCCGAGCAGTACTTC. Its translation is CASSELRASEQYF. This chain uses TRBV25-1 with TRBJ2-7; D possibly corresponds to TRBD2 (5 bases). The CDR3 has 13 residues. The germline V gene has CDR1 MGHDK and CDR2 SYGVNS. Trimming took 1 base from V and 6 from J, leaving 10 bases between them.